This T cell receptor (beta chain) was obtained from a study of T cell responses to AZD1222 COVID-19 vaccine. Looked up from germline, CDR1 is LNHDA and CDR2 is SQIVND (reference sequence). V lost 3 bases to trimming and J lost 5 bases, with 13 bases between them. CDR3 length equals 15 residues. Concerning this clone itself: Antigen specificity is unknown.

Study-level findings and limits: CD4 TCRs linked to vaccination spanned spike, dominating at 160-218 and 743-854. Clonal diversity may have been underestimated in mostly white British donors.

Produced via immunoSEQ multiplex PCR; TCRdb's table is partial and in-frame only. The table records about 120,000 clones, around 87% of them present only once. The input for sequencing was peripheral blood, taken on day 0 of AZD1222 vaccination. This sequence joins TRBV19 and TRBJ1-4; D ambiguous. This TCR was sampled from an adult in good health. The CDR3 sequence: CASSIAGRNNEKLFF. In DNA, the CDR3 is TGTGCCAGTAGTATTGCGGGCAGGAACAATGAAAAACTGTTTTTT.